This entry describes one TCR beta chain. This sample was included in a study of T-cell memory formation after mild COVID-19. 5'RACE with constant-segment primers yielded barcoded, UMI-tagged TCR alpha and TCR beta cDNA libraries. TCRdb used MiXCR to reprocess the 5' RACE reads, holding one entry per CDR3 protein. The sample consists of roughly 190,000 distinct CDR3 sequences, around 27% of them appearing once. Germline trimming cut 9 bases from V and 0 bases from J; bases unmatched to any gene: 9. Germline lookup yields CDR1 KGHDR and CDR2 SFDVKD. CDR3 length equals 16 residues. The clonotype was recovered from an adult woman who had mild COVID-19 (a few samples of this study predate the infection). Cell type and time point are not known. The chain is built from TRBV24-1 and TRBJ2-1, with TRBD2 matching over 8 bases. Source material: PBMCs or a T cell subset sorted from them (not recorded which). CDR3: CATQDTSGSSYNEQFF. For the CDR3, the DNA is TGTGCCACCCAAGACACTAGCGGAAGCTCCTACAATGAGCAGTTCTTC.